This T cell receptor beta chain was retrieved from a study of blood T cell repertoires in COVID-19. This clone was seen a single time. Data came from immunoSEQ multiplex PCR; TCRdb stores just in-frame clones and leaves some out. The data hold around 700,000 clones, with 90% observed a single time. The CDR3 is 16 residues long. V was pared by 5 bases and J by 1 base, with 5 bases of the junction left unmatched. Per germline, CDR1 LNHDA and CDR2 SQIVND (reference sequence). The clonotype was recovered from a woman under 30 with acute or convalescent COVID-19. The chain is built from TRBV19 and TRBJ2-1; 10 bases are shared with TRBD2. The source material was peripheral blood. CDR3 residues: CASSASSGGSYNEQFF. CDR3 DNA sequence: TGTGCCAGTAGTGCCTCTAGCGGGGGTTCCTACAATGAGCAGTTCTTC.